This T cell receptor beta chain was identified during a study of T cell repertoires in cytomegalovirus infection. Study overall: Through public TCR beta signatures, both CMV infection and matching HLA type were indicated.

Study outcomes and limitations: Summed frequency of shared TCR beta families picked out CMV carriers who also had the relevant HLA. HLA-C-restricted CMV-specific TCR beta clonotypes were dominant in the ex vivo response.

Points on this clonotype: Its specificity is not known.

MiXCR was run by TCRdb on the reads, yielding one entry per CDR3 protein. The sample lists under 350,000 distinct CDR3 sequences; 9.6% were seen once. This CDR3 has 12 amino acids. The germline CDR1 and CDR2 sequences are DFQATT and SNEGSKA (reference sequence). Deletions cut 6 bases from V and 2 bases from J, with 9 bases between. The V gene is TRBV20-1, the J gene TRBJ2-3; D call uncertain. The clonotype comes from a human donor in good health (CMV status not recorded). Some clones in this sample may be carry-over from other donors' samples. Sample: PBMCs. In nucleotides, the CDR3 is TGCAGTGCCCCAAAGGACACAGATACGCAGTATTTT. This sequence encodes CSAPKDTDTQYF.